Sequencing of this TCR beta chain was carried out in a study of cytomegalovirus exposure and HLA in healthy donors. The germline V gene encodes CDR1 SEHNR and CDR2 FQNEAQ (reference sequence). The CDR3 loop spans 14 amino acids. The ends were cut back, 7 bases at V and 7 bases at J, with 17 bases in the middle. The PCR contained 60 Vbeta and 13 Jbeta primers. Libraries were prepared by immunoSEQ multiplex PCR; TCRdb keeps only in-frame clonotypes and omits some of them. The profile covers some 140,000 clones, with approximately 74% appearing a single time and around 1.9% taken by the ten largest. The chain joins TRBV7-9 to TRBJ2-1, with a weak D call TRBD1 (6 bases). Sequencing used PBMCs. This TCR was sampled from a man aged 25 to 40 in good health and CMV-seronegative. CDR3 DNA: TGTGCCAGCATCGAAGGACAGTTGCAAAATGAGCAGTTCTTC. Translating it yields CASIEGQLQNEQFF.